The present entry profiles one T cell receptor beta chain with its context. Other DNA sequences in this sample translate to the same CDR3. The record originates from a study of blood T cell repertoires in COVID-19. Looking at the study overall: Samples of COVID-19 (acute and convalescent) were obtained from the United States, Italy and Spain. Sources were T cells, B-cell-depleted T cells, or PBMCs; the material itself was cDNA or gDNA.

Seattle researchers signed up patients amid active infection and tracked them longitudinally. The CDR3 extends over 13 amino acids. The germline CDR1 and CDR2 sequences are MNHEY and SMNVEV (reference sequence). The junction had 1 base not matched to a gene; V was cut back by 4 bases and J by 4 bases. Authors' processing steps: Amplifying reference gene primers gave estimates of nucleated cell counts. Profiling relied on immunoSEQ multiplex PCR, and the TCRdb table lists in-frame clones only, not all of them. That table gives V, J and clone size, and the DNA gave D and trimming. This table has around 310,000 clones, around 90% appearing once.

The sequenced material came from peripheral blood. The chain uses TRBV27 and TRBJ1-5, with 7 bases matching TRBD1. This clonotype originated in a woman aged 40 to 50 with COVID-19, enrolled during active disease. Here the CDR3 reads CASSSRGNQPQHF. Here the CDR3 DNA reads TGTGCCAGCAGTTCCAGGGGGAATCAGCCCCAGCATTTT.